These T cell receptor beta chains were read from a single sample in a study of cytomegalovirus exposure and HLA in healthy donors. Clones were read by immunoSEQ multiplex PCR, and TCRdb kept only the in-frame ones, dropping some. Here the sample spans some 200,000 clones, 82% being singletons. Specimen: PBMCs. Source of these receptors: a woman aged 18-29 years in good health and CMV-seronegative. Each CDR3 is given with its conserved first and last residue. The D gene is left open where the match is weak. Not all rows give a size; the values are once, few, many and, for expanded clones, a class.

d_call cdr3_length j_call v_call clone_size cdr3_aa cdr3_nt
TRBD1 16 TRBJ2-3 TRBV7-9 once CASSSTGTGGTDTQYF TGTGCCAGCAGTTCTACCGGGACAGGGGGCACAGATACGCAGTATTTT
NA 14 TRBJ1-5 TRBV29-1 NA CSVVVQDVDQPQHF TGCAGCGTTGTGGTACAGGACGTGGATCAGCCCCAGCATTTT
NA 16 TRBJ2-1 TRBV2 NA CASSEMAGRSYNEQFF TGTGCCAGCAGTGAAATGGCGGGGCGCTCCTACAATGAGCAGTTCTTC
NA 16 TRBJ1-2 TRBV2 NA CASRDFNGEVRYGYTF TGTGCCAGCAGGGACTTTAATGGAGAAGTCCGCTACGGCTACACCTTC
TRBD1 17 TRBJ1-6 TRBV11-2 once CASSLDHRGGQKSPLHF TGTGCCAGCAGCTTAGATCACAGGGGCGGTCAAAAGTCACCCCTCCACTTT
NA 13 TRBJ1-1 TRBV18 NA CASSPAGGPEAFF TGTGCCAGCTCACCCGCCGGGGGGCCCGAAGCTTTCTTT
NA 13 TRBJ1-1 TRBV5-1 NA CASSLVLAGEAFF TGCGCCAGCAGCTTGGTATTGGCCGGGGAAGCTTTCTTT
TRBD1 16 TRBJ1-5 TRBV5-1 NA CASSLGTGGLDQPQHF TGCGCCAGCAGCTTGGGGACAGGGGGCCTTGATCAGCCCCAGCATTTT
NA 15 TRBJ1-1 TRBV9 NA CASSSPGIRNTEAFF TGTGCCAGCAGTTCCCCAGGGATCCGGAACACTGAAGCTTTCTTT
NA 14 TRBJ2-1 TRBV7-2 NA CASSSNSKYNEQFF TGTGCCAGCAGCTCTAACTCAAAGTACAATGAGCAGTTCTTC
NA 17 TRBJ1-4 TRBV27 NA CASSRTPPRVANEKLFF TGTGCCAGCAGTAGGACTCCCCCGAGGGTTGCTAATGAAAAACTGTTTTTT
NA 14 TRBJ1-6 TRBV5-8 NA CASSLVYQNSPLHF TGTGCCAGCAGCTTGGTCTACCAAAATTCACCCCTCCACTTT
NA 15 TRBJ1-3 TRBV7-6 NA CASSLISSAGNTIYF TGTGCCAGCAGCTTAATCAGTTCCGCTGGAAACACCATATATTTT
TRBD1 14 TRBJ2-7 TRBV10-1 NA CASSVGQGPNEQYF TGCGCCAGCAGTGTGGGACAGGGACCCAACGAGCAGTACTTC
NA 16 TRBJ2-7 TRBV27 once CASSLVTGRGIYEQYF TGTGCCAGCAGTTTAGTAACGGGACGGGGGATCTACGAGCAGTACTTC
TRBD2 15 TRBJ2-5 TRBV6-1 NA CASSELTSGGETQYF TGTGCCAGCAGTGAACTAACTAGCGGAGGAGAGACCCAGTACTTC
NA 12 TRBJ1-6 TRBV10-3 NA CAISESVSPLHF TGTGCCATCAGTGAGTCCGTTTCACCCCTCCACTTT